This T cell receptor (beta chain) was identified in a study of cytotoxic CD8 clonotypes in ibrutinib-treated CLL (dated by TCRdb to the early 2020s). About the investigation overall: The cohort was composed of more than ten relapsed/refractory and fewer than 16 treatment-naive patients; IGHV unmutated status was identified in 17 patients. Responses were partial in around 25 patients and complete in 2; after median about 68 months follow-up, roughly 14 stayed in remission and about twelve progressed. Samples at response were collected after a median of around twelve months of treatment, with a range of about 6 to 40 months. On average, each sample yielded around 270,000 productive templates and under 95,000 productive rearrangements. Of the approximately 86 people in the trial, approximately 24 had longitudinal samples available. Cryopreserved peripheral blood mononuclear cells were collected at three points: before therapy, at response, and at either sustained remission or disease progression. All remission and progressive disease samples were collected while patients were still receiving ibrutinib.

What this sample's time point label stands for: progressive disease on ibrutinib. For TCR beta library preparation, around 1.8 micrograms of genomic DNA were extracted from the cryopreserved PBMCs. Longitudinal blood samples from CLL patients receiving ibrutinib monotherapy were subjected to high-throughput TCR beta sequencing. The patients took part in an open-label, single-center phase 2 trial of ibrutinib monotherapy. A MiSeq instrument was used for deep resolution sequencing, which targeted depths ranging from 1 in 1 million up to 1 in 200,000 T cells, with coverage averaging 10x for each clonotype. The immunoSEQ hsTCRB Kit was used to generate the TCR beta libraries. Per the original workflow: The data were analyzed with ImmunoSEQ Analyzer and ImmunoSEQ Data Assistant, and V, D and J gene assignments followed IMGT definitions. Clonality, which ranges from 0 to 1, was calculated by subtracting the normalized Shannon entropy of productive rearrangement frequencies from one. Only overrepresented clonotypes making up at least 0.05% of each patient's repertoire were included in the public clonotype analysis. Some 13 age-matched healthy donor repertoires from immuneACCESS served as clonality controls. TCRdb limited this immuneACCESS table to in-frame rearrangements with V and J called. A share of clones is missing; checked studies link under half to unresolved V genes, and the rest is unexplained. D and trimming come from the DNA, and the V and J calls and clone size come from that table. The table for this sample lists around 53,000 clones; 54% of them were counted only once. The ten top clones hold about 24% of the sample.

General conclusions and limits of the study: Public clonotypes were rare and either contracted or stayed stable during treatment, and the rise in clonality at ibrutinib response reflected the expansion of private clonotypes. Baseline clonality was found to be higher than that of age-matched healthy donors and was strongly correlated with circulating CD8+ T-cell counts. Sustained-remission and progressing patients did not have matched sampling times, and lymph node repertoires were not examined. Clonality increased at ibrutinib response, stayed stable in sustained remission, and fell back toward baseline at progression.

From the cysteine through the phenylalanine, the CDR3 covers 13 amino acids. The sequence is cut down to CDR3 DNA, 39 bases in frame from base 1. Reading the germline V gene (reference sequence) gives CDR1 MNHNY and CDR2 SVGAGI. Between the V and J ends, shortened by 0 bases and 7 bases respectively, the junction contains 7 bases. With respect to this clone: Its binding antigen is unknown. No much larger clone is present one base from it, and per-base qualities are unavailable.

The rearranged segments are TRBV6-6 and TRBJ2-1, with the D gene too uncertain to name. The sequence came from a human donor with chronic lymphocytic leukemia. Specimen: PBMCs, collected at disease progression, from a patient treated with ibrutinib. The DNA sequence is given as TGTGCCAGCAGTTACTCCTTTTATAATGAGCAGTTCTTC. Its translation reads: CASSYSFYNEQFF.